The 10 T cell receptor beta chains in this list originate from one sample, sequenced in a study of blood T cell repertoires in COVID-19. The protocol was immunoSEQ multiplex PCR, while the TCRdb copy is restricted to in-frame clones and leaves out a portion. The sample lists 190,000 or so clones; approximately 85% were seen once. The sample comprised peripheral blood. The receptors here all came from a woman of 80 years or more with acute or convalescent COVID-19.

The rearrangement uses TRBV12-3 or TRBV12-4 and TRBJ2-5; TRBD2 aligns across 7 bases. The junction had 5 bases not matched to a gene; V was cut back by 3 bases and J by 7 bases. The CDR3 totals 13 residues. The CDR3 region has the DNA TGTGCCAGCAGTTTTGGGACGGGGGGGACCCAGTACTTC. Residues: CASSFGTGGTQYF.

V is TRBV6-2 or TRBV6-3 and J is TRBJ2-1, with D possibly matching TRBD1 (6 bases). CDR1 is MNHEY, CDR2 SVGEGT, per germline. V gave up 3 bases and J gave up 10 bases, with 16 bases separating them. CDR3 size: 14 residues. The CDR3 bases are TGTGCCAGCAGTTATTCGGACAGCCGACGGGAGCAGTTCTTC. Residues: CASSYSDSRREQFF.

This chain links TRBV5-6 with TRBJ2-4, with a weak D call TRBD2 (5 bases). CDR1 SGHDT and CDR2 YYEEEE come from the germline V gene. The CDR3 length is 17 residues. Trimming left V 2 bases short and J 3 bases short, with 18 bases between. The CDR3 DNA reads as TGTGCCAGCAGCTTTTTGAGTCCGGGGATAGTCAAAAACATTCAGTACTTC. Translated: CASSFLSPGIVKNIQYF.

This chain uses TRBV5-1 with TRBJ2-2; D gene ambiguous. The CDR3 spans 16 residues. Germline CDR1 and CDR2: SGHRS and YFSETQ. Between the trimmed V and J ends, which lost 0 bases and 2 bases, there was a span of 11 bases. In DNA, the CDR3 is TGCGCCAGCAGCTTGGATGGCAGCGTTAACACCGGGGAGCTGTTTTTT. Its protein product is CASSLDGSVNTGELFF.

Here the CDR3 DNA reads TGCGCCAGCAGCACAATCCCCGGGACAGGGGTTCATGAGCAGTTCTTC. Protein sequence: CASSTIPGTGVHEQFF. The chain recombines TRBV5-1 with TRBJ2-1; 10 nucleotides agree with TRBD1. The CDR3 spans 16 residues. With V trimmed by 4 bases and J by 8 bases, 12 bases remained unmatched. The germline gives CDR1 SGHRS, CDR2 YFSETQ.

The genes are TRBV19 and TRBJ1-5, with D perhaps matching TRBD1 (6 bases). V was trimmed by 2 bases and J by 2 bases, leaving 7 bases between them. Germline values: CDR1 LNHDA, CDR2 SQIVND (reference sequence). This CDR3 has 14 amino acids. This CDR3 is CASSIRTGNQPQHF. CDR3 nucleotide sequence: TGTGCCAGTAGTATAAGGACAGGCAATCAGCCCCAGCATTTT.

This chain joins TRBV3-1 (or the pseudogene TRBV3-2) and TRBJ2-6; D remains ambiguous. Germline assignment: CDR1 LGHDT and CDR2 YNNKEL (reference sequence). V was shortened by 4 bases and J by 4 bases, with 14 bases between the two germline ends. CDR3 length equals 16 residues. Here the CDR3 reads CASSPLQASGANVLTF. CDR3 DNA: TGTGCCAGCAGCCCCTTGCAGGCCTCGGGGGCCAACGTCCTGACTTTC.

The chain employs TRBV7-9 and TRBJ2-5, with 7 nucleotides matching TRBD1. This CDR3 region has 15 residues. Germline V gives CDR1 SEHNR, CDR2 FQNEAQ (reference sequence). V was clipped by 2 bases and J by 2 bases; unmatched bases: 5. Written as DNA, the CDR3 is TGTGCCAGCAGCTTATTTGGGGACAGACAAGAGACCCAGTACTTC. It encodes CASSLFGDRQETQYF.

The chain is built from TRBV10-1 and TRBJ1-1; possibly TRBD1 for D (5 bases). Germline loops: CDR1 WNHNN, CDR2 SYGVQD (reference sequence). CDR3 size: 13 residues. With 3 bases removed from V and 6 bases from J, the gap between germline ends came to 11 bases. CDR3 region: CASSDPGRAEAFF. The CDR3 DNA reads as TGCGCCAGCAGTGACCCAGGGAGGGCTGAAGCTTTCTTT.

DNA of the CDR3: TGTGCCAGCAGCCTGAAACAGGGGTCCCTCTACGAGCAGTACTTC. Protein sequence: CASSLKQGSLYEQYF. J is TRBJ2-7 and V is TRBV5-4; 7 bases fit TRBD1. Germline loops: CDR1 SGHNT, CDR2 YYREEE (reference sequence). Trimming removed 4 bases from V and 3 bases from J; junction bases left unmatched: 10. CDR3 length: 15 amino acids.